Listed here is a single T cell receptor (beta chain). The target antigen is unknown. The record originates from a study of human CD8 memory T cell subsets. A UMI-labeled 5' RACE approach was the method that produced the TCR beta libraries. TCRdb reanalyzed the 5' RACE reads, giving one entry per CDR3 protein sequence and no DNA. The sample has 6,500 to 8,000 distinct CDR3 sequences, and its top ten clones hold around 22%. Study conclusions and caveats: Only a minimal degree of mutual overlap characterized stem-like memory and precursor exhausted T cell repertoires.

The TCR comes from a human donor in good health. Material: CD8+ T cells from PBMCs.

The CDR3 sequence: CASSLQGNQETQYF. The chain has TRBV7-9 and TRBJ2-5. The length of the CDR3 is 14 residues. The germline V gene has CDR1 SEHNR and CDR2 FQNEAQ (reference sequence).